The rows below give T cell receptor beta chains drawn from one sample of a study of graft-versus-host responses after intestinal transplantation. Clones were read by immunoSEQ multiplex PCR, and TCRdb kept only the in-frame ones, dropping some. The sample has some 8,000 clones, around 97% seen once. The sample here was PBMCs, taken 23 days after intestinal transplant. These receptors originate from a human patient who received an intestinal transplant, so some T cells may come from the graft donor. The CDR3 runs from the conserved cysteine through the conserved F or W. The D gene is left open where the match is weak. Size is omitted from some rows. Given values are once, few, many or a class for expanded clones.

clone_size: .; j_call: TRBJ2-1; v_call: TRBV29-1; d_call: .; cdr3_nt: TGCAGCGTTGAAAGCGGATTCGGCTACAATGAGCAGTTCTTC; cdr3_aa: CSVESGFGYNEQFF
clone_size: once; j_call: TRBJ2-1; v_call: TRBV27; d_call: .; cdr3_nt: TGTGCCAGCAGTTTAAATTCAGGGACTGAGCAGTTCTTC; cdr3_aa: CASSLNSGTEQFF
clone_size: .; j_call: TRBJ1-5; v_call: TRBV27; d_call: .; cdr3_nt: TGTGCCAGCAGTCGGGGGCTAGGTCAGCCCCAGCATTTT; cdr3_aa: CASSRGLGQPQHF
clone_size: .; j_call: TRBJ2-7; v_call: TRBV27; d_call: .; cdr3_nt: TGTGCCAGCAGTTTAGGGACGGGACGGACCCGGCACGAGCAGTACTTC; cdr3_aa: CASSLGTGRTRHEQYF
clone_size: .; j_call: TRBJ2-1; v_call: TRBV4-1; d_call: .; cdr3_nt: TGCGCCAGCAGCCAAGAGGCGGGAAACTACAATGAGCAGTTCTTC; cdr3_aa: CASSQEAGNYNEQFF
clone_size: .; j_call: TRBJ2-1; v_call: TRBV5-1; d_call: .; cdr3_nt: TGCGCCAGCCGCCCGGGACTGGCTTACAATGAGCAGTTCTTC; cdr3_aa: CASRPGLAYNEQFF
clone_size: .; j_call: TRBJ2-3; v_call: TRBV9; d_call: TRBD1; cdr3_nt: TGTGCCAGCAGCGTAGGCCCCACGGACAGGCCCACAGATACGCAGTATTTT; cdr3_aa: CASSVGPTDRPTDTQYF
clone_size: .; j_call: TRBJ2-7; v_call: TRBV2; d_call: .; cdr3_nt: TGTGCCAGCAGTGAAATGGTGGGAAGCTACGAGCAGTACTTC; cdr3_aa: CASSEMVGSYEQYF
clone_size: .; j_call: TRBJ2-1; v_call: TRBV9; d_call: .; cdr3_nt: TGTGCCAGCAGCGTTCAAGGATATAATGAGCAGTTCTTC; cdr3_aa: CASSVQGYNEQFF
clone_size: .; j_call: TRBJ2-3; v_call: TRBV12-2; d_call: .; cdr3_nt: TGTGCAAGTCGCTTAGAGGGGACTAGCGGGAGTACCCCCACAGATACGCAGTATTTT; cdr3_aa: CASRLEGTSGSTPTDTQYF
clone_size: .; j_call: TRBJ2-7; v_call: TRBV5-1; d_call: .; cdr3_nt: TGCGCCAGCATACTAAGCGGGTTCTCCTACGAGCAGTACTTC; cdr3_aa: CASILSGFSYEQYF
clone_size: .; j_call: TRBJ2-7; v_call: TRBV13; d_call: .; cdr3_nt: TGTGCCAGCAGCTTAGGGCGGGGTTGGGCCTACGAGCAGTACTTC; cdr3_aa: CASSLGRGWAYEQYF
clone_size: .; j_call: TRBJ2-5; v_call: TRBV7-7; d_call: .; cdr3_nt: TGTGCTAGCAGCTTAGAACAGGCACAAGAGACCCAGTACTTC; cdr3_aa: CASSLEQAQETQYF
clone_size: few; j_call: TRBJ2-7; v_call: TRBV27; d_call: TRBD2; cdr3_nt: TGTGCCAGCAGTTTGAGGGCGGGGGGGGTCGGCGAGCAGTACTTC; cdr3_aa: CASSLRAGGVGEQYF
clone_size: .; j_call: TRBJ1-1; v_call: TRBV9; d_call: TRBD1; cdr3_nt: TGTGCCAGCAGCGTCCCCCCGGGACAGGGAGTGACTGAAGCTTTCTTT; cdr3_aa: CASSVPPGQGVTEAFF
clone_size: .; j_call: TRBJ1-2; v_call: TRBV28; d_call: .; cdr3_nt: TGTGCCAGCAGTCCCCTTGGAGTAGGAGTCGGGGGCTACACCTTC; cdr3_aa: CASSPLGVGVGGYTF
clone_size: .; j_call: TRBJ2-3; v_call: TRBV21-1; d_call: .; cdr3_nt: TGTGCCAGCAGCAACCGTTCGGCGGATACGCAGTATTTT; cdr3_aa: CASSNRSADTQYF
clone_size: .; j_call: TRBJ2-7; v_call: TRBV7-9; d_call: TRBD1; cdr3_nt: TGTGCCAGCAGCTTAACAGGGGGCTCCTACGAGCAGTACTTC; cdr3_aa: CASSLTGGSYEQYF
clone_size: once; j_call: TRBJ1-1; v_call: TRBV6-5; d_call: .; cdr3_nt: TGTGCCAGCAGTTACGGGGCGGGGGGCATCGCTGAAGCTTTCTTT; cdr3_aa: CASSYGAGGIAEAFF
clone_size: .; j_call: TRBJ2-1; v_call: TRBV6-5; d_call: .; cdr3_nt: TGTGCCAGCAGGGAGCGGAGCTCCTACAATGAGCAGTTCTTC; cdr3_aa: CASRERSSYNEQFF
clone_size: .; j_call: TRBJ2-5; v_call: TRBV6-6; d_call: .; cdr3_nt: TGTGCCAGCAGGTACCTAGAGACCCAGTACTTC; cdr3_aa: CASRYLETQYF
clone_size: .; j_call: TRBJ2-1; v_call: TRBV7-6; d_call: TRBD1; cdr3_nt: TGTGCCAGCAGCCCGGGACAGGGCGATGAGCAGTTCTTC; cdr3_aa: CASSPGQGDEQFF
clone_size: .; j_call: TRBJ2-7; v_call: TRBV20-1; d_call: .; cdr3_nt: TGCAGTGCGCCGGTGGCTCACGAGCAGTACTTC; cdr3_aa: CSAPVAHEQYF
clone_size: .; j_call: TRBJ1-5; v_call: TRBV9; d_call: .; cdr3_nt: TGTGCCAGCAGCGTAGGATATACGGGCAATCAGCCCCAGCATTTT; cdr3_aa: CASSVGYTGNQPQHF
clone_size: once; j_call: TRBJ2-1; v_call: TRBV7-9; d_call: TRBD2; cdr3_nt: TGTGCCAGCAGGCCCCGCGGGAGCTCCTACAATGAGCAGTTCTTC; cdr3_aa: CASRPRGSSYNEQFF
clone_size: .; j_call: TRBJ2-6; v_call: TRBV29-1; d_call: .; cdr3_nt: TGCAGCGTTGAAGATTTCAGGACGGACTCTGGGGCCAACGTCCTGACTTTC; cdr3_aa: CSVEDFRTDSGANVLTF
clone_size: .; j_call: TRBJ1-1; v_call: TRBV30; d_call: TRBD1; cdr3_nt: TGTGCCTGGAGTGACGGGACAGGGCGCGGCACTGAAGCTTTCTTT; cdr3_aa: CAWSDGTGRGTEAFF
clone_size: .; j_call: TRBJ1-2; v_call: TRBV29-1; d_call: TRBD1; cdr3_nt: TGCAGCGCTCGGGACAGGGGAGACGGCTACACCTTC; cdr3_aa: CSARDRGDGYTF
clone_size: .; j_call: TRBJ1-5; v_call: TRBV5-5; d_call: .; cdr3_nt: TGTGCCAGCAGCTTGCCCCAACAGGGTCAGCCCCAGCATTTT; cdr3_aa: CASSLPQQGQPQHF
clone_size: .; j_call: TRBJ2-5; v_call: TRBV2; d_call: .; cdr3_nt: TGTGCCAGCCAGGCGGGGCGAGAGACCCAGTACTTC; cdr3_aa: CASQAGRETQYF
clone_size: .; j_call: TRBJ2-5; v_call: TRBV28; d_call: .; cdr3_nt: TGTGCCAGCAGTCCACCATTGGCGGAGCCCCAAGAGACCCAGTACTTC; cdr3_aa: CASSPPLAEPQETQYF
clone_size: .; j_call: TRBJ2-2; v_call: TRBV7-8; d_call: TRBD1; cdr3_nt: TGTGCCAGCAGCCCCTGGACAGGGTTCACCGGGGAGCTGTTTTTT; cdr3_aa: CASSPWTGFTGELFF
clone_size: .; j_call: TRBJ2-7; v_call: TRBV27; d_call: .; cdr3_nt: TGTGCCAGCAGTTTATTTGGGGTTGTCGGAGATCTCTACGAGCAGTACTTC; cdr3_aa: CASSLFGVVGDLYEQYF
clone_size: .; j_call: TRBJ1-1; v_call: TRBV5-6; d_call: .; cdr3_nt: TGTGCCAGCAGCGGGTGGACAGCCGTGAACACTGAAGCTTTCTTT; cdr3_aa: CASSGWTAVNTEAFF
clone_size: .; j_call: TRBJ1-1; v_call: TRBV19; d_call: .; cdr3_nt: TGTGCCAGTAGTATCTCAGGGGCCGCGACCACTGAAGCTTTCTTT; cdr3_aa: CASSISGAATTEAFF
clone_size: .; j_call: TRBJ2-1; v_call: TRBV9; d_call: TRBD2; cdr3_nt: TGTGCCAGCAGCGTAGAAGGAGCGGGAGGGGCTGAGCAGTTCTTC; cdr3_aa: CASSVEGAGGAEQFF
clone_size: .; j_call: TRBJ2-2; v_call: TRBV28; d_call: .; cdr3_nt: TGTGCCAGCAGTTTTTTGGGGCCCGGGGAGCTGTTTTTT; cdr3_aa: CASSFLGPGELFF
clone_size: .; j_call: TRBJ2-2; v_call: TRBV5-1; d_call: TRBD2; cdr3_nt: TGCGCCAGCAGCTTGGCCGGTAAGGGAGGGCCTGACACCGGGGAGCTGTTTTTT; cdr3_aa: CASSLAGKGGPDTGELFF